Reported below is one T cell receptor beta chain. Its antigen is unknown. The CDR3 consists of 10 residues. The germline gives CDR1 DFQATT, CDR2 SNEGSKA (reference sequence). V was clipped by 5 bases and J by 9 bases, with 8 bases between them. Every donor was a Caucasian adult from Nashville, Tennessee. This entry comes from a study of shared clonotypes between healthy human individuals. For the study at large: Three plates were used per donor for CD4 naive, three for CD4 memory, two for CD8 naive and one for CD8 memory.

Study outcomes and limitations: Naive subsets usually exceeded memory subsets in estimated richness.

In replicate PCRs of sorted subsets, about 200 ng DNA, about 30,000 T cell genomes, was used. Method: immunoSEQ multiplex PCR; TCRdb's copy keeps in-frame clones and lacks some. The profile shows about 700,000 clones, roughly 70% of them singletons. The receptor was derived from a woman aged 25 to 39 in good health. The V and J genes are TRBV20-1 and TRBJ2-4; D is unclear. Sequencing was done on a sample of memory CD4+ T cells sorted from blood. The subset: CD45RA-negative fraction. The CDR3 region is CSAFNFIQYF. CDR3 sequence (DNA): TGCAGTGCTTTTAATTTCATTCAGTACTTC.